This entry lists 12 T cell receptor beta chains sequenced from one sample in a study of blood T cell repertoires in COVID-19. Repertoires were generated with immunoSEQ multiplex PCR, while TCRdb's copy carries only in-frame clones and drops some. The profile shows roughly 180,000 clones, 70% to 90% of them singletons. Sequenced: peripheral blood. The receptors were gathered from a man between 60 and 75 years old with acute or convalescent COVID-19.

This chain links TRBV12-3 or TRBV12-4 with TRBJ1-1, with D possibly being TRBD1 (6 bases). Trimming removed 4 bases from V and 5 bases from J, with 11 bases in between. The CDR3 is made up of 13 amino acids. The CDR3 spells CASSSRRGTEAFF. CDR3 sequence (DNA): TGTGCCAGCAGTTCACGCAGGGGTACTGAAGCTTTCTTT.

This clone was recorded a few times. The J gene is TRBJ1-2, the V gene TRBV6-5; 9 nucleotides match TRBD1. Per germline, CDR1 MNHEY and CDR2 SVGAGI. The J segment lost 6 bases and the V segment lost 9 bases, leaving 11 bases of the junction unmatched. This CDR3 has 14 amino acids. The CDR3 sequence: CASYTTGTGNGYTF. Here the CDR3 DNA reads TGTGCCAGTTATACTACCGGGACAGGGAATGGCTACACCTTC.

In its sample, this clone was seen once. The chain links TRBV9 to TRBJ2-7; D is perhaps TRBD2 (6 bases). This CDR3 contains 15 residues. Germline V gene data show CDR1 as SGDLS and CDR2 as YYNGEE. Trimming took off 3 bases at V and 0 bases at J, with 13 bases between the two ends. The CDR3 region has the DNA TGTGCCAGCAGCGCGGGAGATTTAGGCTCCTACGAGCAGTACTTC. Translated: CASSAGDLGSYEQYF.

The gene calls are TRBV5-4 and TRBJ2-7, with TRBD1 matching over 7 bases. The trim removed 5 bases at V and 2 bases at J, leaving 4 bases unmatched. Per the germline V gene, CDR1 is SGHNT and CDR2 is YYREEE (reference sequence). The length of the CDR3 is 13 residues. The CDR3 is CASSRQGPYEQYF. CDR3 coding DNA: TGTGCCAGCAGTCGACAGGGTCCCTACGAGCAGTACTTC.

V is TRBV24-1 and J is TRBJ2-5, with TRBD1 as a possible D gene (6 bases). Per the germline V gene, CDR1 is KGHDR and CDR2 is SFDVKD. The germline V and J ends were trimmed by 2 bases and 5 bases, with 14 bases remaining between them. The CDR3 runs 15 residues. The CDR3 spells CATSDSRGSGETQYF. The CDR3 DNA follows: TGTGCCACCAGTGATTCGAGGGGGTCTGGGGAGACCCAGTACTTC.

This clone was recorded once. The chain joins TRBV20-1 to TRBJ2-7, with TRBD2 matching 10 bases. Germline V gene lookup returns CDR1 DFQATT and CDR2 SNEGSKA (reference sequence). J gave up 5 bases and V 3 bases, and 7 bases lay outside the gene matches. The length of the CDR3 is 14 residues. CDR3 nucleotides: TGCAGTGCTAGTCTAGCGGGAGCGGACAACGAGCAGTACTTC. It codes for CSASLAGADNEQYF.

The chain has TRBV6-5 and TRBJ2-3; 9 bases fit TRBD2. The CDR3 totals 16 residues. J gave up 5 bases and V 0 bases, and 6 bases lay outside the gene matches. The germline V gene has CDR1 MNHEY and CDR2 SVGAGI. DNA for the CDR3: TGTGCCAGCAGTTACTCGGCTAGCGGGATGGGAGATACGCAGTATTTT. Translation gives CASSYSASGMGDTQYF.

CDR3 region: CASSFGRPAEAFF. DNA for the CDR3: TGTGCCAGCAGCTTCGGGAGGCCCGCCGAAGCTTTCTTT. The chain employs TRBV5-6 and TRBJ1-1; unclear D gene. CDR1 and CDR2 (germline): SGHDT, YYEEEE. There are 13 residues in the CDR3. The V and J ends lost 2 bases and 8 bases respectively, with 13 bases between them.

The chain is built from TRBV19 and TRBJ2-2; D is undetermined. V lost 3 bases, J lost 0 bases, and 8 bases lay in between. Germline V gene data show CDR1 as LNHDA and CDR2 as SQIVND (reference sequence). This CDR3 has 15 amino acids. The CDR3 bases are TGTGCCAGTAGTATTCGGCGGACGAACACCGGGGAGCTGTTTTTT. Protein product: CASSIRRTNTGELFF.

The chain carries TRBV6-5 and TRBJ1-5; TRBD1 matches 9 bases. There are 14 residues in the CDR3. The trim removed 6 bases at V and 9 bases at J, leaving 9 bases unmatched. Per germline, CDR1 MNHEY and CDR2 SVGAGI. The CDR3 is CASSPEQGARPQHF. As DNA, the CDR3 is TGTGCCAGCAGCCCCGAACAGGGGGCCAGGCCCCAGCATTTT.

CDR3 loop: CASSYGLAGGPIPYEQYF. The CDR3 DNA is TGTGCCAGCAGCTACGGACTAGCGGGAGGGCCTATTCCCTACGAGCAGTACTTC. The chain couples TRBV11-2 to TRBJ2-7; TRBD2 matches 15 bases. There are 18 residues in the CDR3. The junction had 9 bases not matched to a gene; V was cut back by 4 bases and J by 2 bases. Germline V CDR1 and CDR2: SGHAT, FQNNGV.

The chain uses TRBV12-3 or TRBV12-4 and TRBJ1-4, with TRBD1 as a possible D gene (5 bases). V was shortened by 4 bases and J by 13 bases, with 10 bases between the two germline ends. The CDR3 is 11 amino acids. The CDR3 region has the DNA TGTGCCAGCAGTTGGCAGGGTCGACTGTTTTTT. As protein: CASSWQGRLFF.